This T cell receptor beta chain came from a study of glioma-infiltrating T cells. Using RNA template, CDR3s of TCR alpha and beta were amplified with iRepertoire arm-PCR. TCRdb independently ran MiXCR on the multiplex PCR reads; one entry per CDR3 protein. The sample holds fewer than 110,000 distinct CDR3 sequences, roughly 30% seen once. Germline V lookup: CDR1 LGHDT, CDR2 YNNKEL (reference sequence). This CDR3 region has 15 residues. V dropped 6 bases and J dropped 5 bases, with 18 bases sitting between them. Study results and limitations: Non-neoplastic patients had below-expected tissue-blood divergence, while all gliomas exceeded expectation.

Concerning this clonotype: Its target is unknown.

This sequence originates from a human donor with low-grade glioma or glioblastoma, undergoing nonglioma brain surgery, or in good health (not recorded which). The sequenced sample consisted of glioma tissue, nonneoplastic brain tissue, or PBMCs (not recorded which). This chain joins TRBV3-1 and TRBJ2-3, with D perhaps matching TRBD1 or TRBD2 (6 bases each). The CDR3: CASRGTGTGVDTQYF. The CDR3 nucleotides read TGTGCCAGCAGAGGCACAGGGACGGGGGTAGATACGCAGTATTTT.